The T cell receptor (beta chain) described here comes from a study of CD8 T cells in ankylosing spondylitis. Study-wide results and caveats: A TCR beta motif made of fewer than ten highly homologous variants seemed typical of ankylosing spondylitis blood. From matched ankylosing spondylitis synovial fluid, disease-linked clones were reportedly recovered at significantly enriched levels. In the blood and synovial fluid of reactive arthritis, some motif variants had been previously reported.

By quantitative 5'-RACE with molecular barcodes, the TCR beta libraries were made. Via MiXCR, TCRdb re-called the 5' RACE reads, giving one row per CDR3 protein. The sample lists around 490,000 distinct CDR3 sequences, roughly 5.2% seen once, with roughly 3.5% in the top ten. This CDR3 is 12 amino acids long. The V end was cut by 6 bases, the J end by 4 bases, with 10 bases between. The germline CDR1 and CDR2 sequences are MDHEN and SYDVKM. This clonotype was counted ten times or more. Its specificity is unknown. V is TRBV28 and J is TRBJ2-7; D gene ambiguous. This TCR was sampled from a male donor with ankylosing spondylitis. What was sequenced was blood, either unsorted or a sorted T cell fraction (not recorded which). The CDR3 is CASSLFEYEQYF. The CDR3 DNA reads as TGTGCCAGCAGCTTGTTTGAATACGAGCAGTACTTC.